A selection of T cell receptor beta chains follows, all from one sample in a study of CD8+CD57+ T cells in acquired aplastic anemia. TCRdb itself ran the reads through MiXCR, one entry per CDR3 protein. The data hold more than 200,000 distinct CDR3 sequences, with about half observed a single time. The sample consisted of sorted CD4+, CD8+, or CD8+CD57+ T cells (not recorded which) from PBMCs. These receptor sequences come from a human donor with aplastic anemia. The CDR3 runs from the conserved cysteine through the conserved F or W. D genes are given only for firm matches.

TRBV5-1	TRBJ2-6	NA	CASSLGDRSSGANVLTF
TRBV7-3	TRBJ2-3	TRBD2	CASSLGLAVQDTQYF
TRBV29-1	TRBJ1-2	NA	CSGSGLYGYTF
TRBV4-2	TRBJ2-3	TRBD2	CASSQETGGGADTQYF
TRBV5-6	TRBJ1-2	NA	CASSPQNNYGYTF
TRBV29-1	TRBJ2-7	NA	CSAGDLAFEQYF
TRBV3-1	TRBJ2-2	TRBD2	CASSGSGGTGELFF
TRBV7-3	TRBJ1-6	NA	CASSLEAGPVHSPLHF
TRBV20-1	TRBJ1-3	TRBD1	CSRVPQGAPNYGYTIYF
TRBV4-1	TRBJ1-2	TRBD1	CASSQDQWTGLYGYTF
TRBV19	TRBJ1-2	NA	CASSIGGAAYGYTF
TRBV7-7	TRBJ2-7	TRBD1	CASSLAGTAHEQYF
TRBV5-1	TRBJ2-2	NA	CASSWRTDNTGELFF
TRBV14	TRBJ1-2	NA	CASRTTPGGRGIQRPYGYTF
TRBV9	TRBJ2-3	TRBD2	CASSPRGGGNTDTQYF
TRBV6-1	TRBJ2-7	NA	CAIKRSYEQYF
TRBV28	TRBJ1-1	NA	CASSLPPHF
TRBV7-3	TRBJ2-1	TRBD2	CASSLTKRGYYNEQFF
TRBV29-1	TRBJ1-5	TRBD1	CSARTGGALDQPQHF
TRBV30	TRBJ1-4	NA	CAWTGTKEEKLFF
TRBV2	TRBJ2-5	NA	CASSVGQGSWETQYF
TRBV2	TRBJ2-7	TRBD1	CASGQGTYEQYF
TRBV3-1	TRBJ2-5	TRBD2	CASSQARTSGQETQYF
TRBV19	TRBJ2-5	NA	CATTTGETQYF
TRBV2	TRBJ1-5	NA	CASSLGGSGVQETQHF
TRBV7-9	TRBJ2-5	TRBD2	CASSPTSGGGYYRETQYF
TRBV15	TRBJ1-1	TRBD1	CATSRDLGQGNTEAFF
TRBV11-3	TRBJ2-7	NA	CASSLVGYAKGEQYF
TRBV11-2	TRBJ2-7	NA	CASSLTGGSEQYF
TRBV24-1	TRBJ1-1	TRBD1	CATRDSTYTEAFF
TRBV29-1	TRBJ2-3	NA	CSVVRFSTDTQYF
TRBV7-2	TRBJ2-5	NA	CASSLGGGPQETQYF
TRBV2	TRBJ1-5	NA	CASSEWGGNQPQHF
TRBV20-1	TRBJ1-1	NA	CSVTGIVNTEAFF
TRBV24-1	TRBJ1-1	NA	CATSDLMGVNTEAFF
TRBV7-9	TRBJ1-1	TRBD1	CASSWGQGNTEAFF
TRBV19	TRBJ2-7	TRBD1	CASSQDRESYEQYF
TRBV6-1	TRBJ2-6	TRBD1	CASRLTGAYSEANVLTF
TRBV6-1	TRBJ1-1	NA	CASKTAKHTEAFF
TRBV27	TRBJ2-7	NA	CASTTPLGDEQYF
TRBV10-3	TRBJ2-3	NA	CAVGTLTDTQYF
TRBV10-3	TRBJ2-3	NA	CAISESDGGTDTQYF
TRBV19	TRBJ2-3	NA	CASSDAGGTDTQYF
TRBV24-1	TRBJ1-1	NA	CATSGTMNTEAFF
TRBV5-1	TRBJ2-5	TRBD2	CASSLVALAGEETQYF
TRBV7-2	TRBJ1-6	TRBD1	CASSLLPSGGGSPLHF
TRBV19	TRBJ2-3	TRBD2	CASRRTSGSTDTQYF
TRBV2	TRBJ1-3	NA	CASIEAQIGNTIYF
TRBV2	TRBJ2-7	NA	CASSEFEQKRQYF
TRBV7-2	TRBJ2-3	NA	CASSTQAGTTDTQYF
TRBV2	TRBJ2-1	TRBD2	CASSSTSGRAYNEQFF
TRBV19	TRBJ1-3	TRBD1	CASSTTGTGNTIYF
TRBV2	TRBJ1-5	TRBD1	CASRGKNRGSRPQHF
TRBV15	TRBJ2-1	NA	CAGGRTGNEQFF
TRBV5-1	TRBJ1-2	NA	CASSLSQDSGYTF